The 23 T cell receptor beta chains presented below share a single source sample, sequenced in a study of T cell responses to AZD1222 COVID-19 vaccine. The data were produced by immunoSEQ multiplex PCR, yet TCRdb's version contains in-frame clones alone and is incomplete. The sample consists of some 120,000 clones, less than 95% of them appearing once. The specimen comprised peripheral blood, sampled on day 0 of AZD1222 vaccination. Source of these receptors: an adult in good health.

The chain uses TRBV5-4 and TRBJ1-3; D is unresolved. Germline V gene lookup returns CDR1 SGHNT and CDR2 YYREEE (reference sequence). The V end lost 4 bases, the J end lost 4 bases, and 6 bases lay between the germline ends. CDR3 length: 12 residues. CDR3 nucleotide sequence: TGTGCCAGCAGCAACACAGGAAACACCATATATTTT. It encodes CASSNTGNTIYF. Complete variable domain (other parts from reference TRBV5-4 and TRBJ1-3): ETGVTQSPTHLIKTRGQQVTLRCSSQSGHNTVSWYQQALGQGPQFIFQYYREEENGRGNFPPRFSGLQFPNYSSELNVNALELDDSALYLCASSNTGNTIYFGEGSWLTVV.

This chain links TRBV5-1 with TRBJ2-3, with 8 positions matching TRBD2. CDR1 and CDR2 from the germline V gene are SGHRS and YFSETQ. This CDR3 spans 16 amino acids. With V trimmed by 0 bases and J by 6 bases, 9 bases remained unmatched. The CDR3 loop reads CASSLVLAGLGDTQYF. The CDR3 nucleotides are TGCGCCAGCAGCTTGGTTCTAGCGGGCCTAGGGGATACGCAGTATTTT.

The rearrangement joins TRBV19 to TRBJ2-3, with 7 bases identical to TRBD2. There are 15 residues in the CDR3. From germline, CDR1 is LNHDA and CDR2 SQIVND (reference sequence). V lost 1 base to trimming and J lost 1 base; unmatched junction nucleotides: 2. CDR3 nucleotides: TGTGCCAGTAGTATAGTTGCGGGAGGCACAGATACGCAGTATTTT. Translation: CASSIVAGGTDTQYF.

The CDR3 DNA reads TGTGCCAGTAGTCCAGTGCCGAACACCGGGGAGCTGTTTTTT. This translates into CASSPVPNTGELFF. The chain carries TRBV19 and TRBJ2-2; D remains ambiguous. CDR3 length: 14 residues. The germline V and J ends were trimmed by 5 bases and 0 bases, with 7 bases remaining between them. Germline lookup yields CDR1 LNHDA and CDR2 SQIVND (reference sequence).

The CDR3, as DNA: TGCGCCAGCAGTGGACAGCAAAGGGGCAATGAGCAGTTCTTC. Translating gives CASSGQQRGNEQFF. The J gene is TRBJ2-1, the V gene TRBV10-1, with a tentative D call TRBD1 (5 bases). Trimming shortened V by 4 bases and J by 6 bases, and 13 bases separated the two germline ends. This CDR3 is built from 14 residues. Germline V CDR1 and CDR2: WNHNN, SYGVQD (reference sequence).

This clone was detected only once. The CDR3 here is CASRRAGGRSSYEQYF. CDR3 coding DNA: TGTGCCAGTAGGAGGGCCGGGGGACGGAGCTCCTACGAGCAGTACTTC. The chain couples TRBV19 to TRBJ2-7; possibly TRBD2 for D (6 bases). Germline CDR1 and CDR2: LNHDA and SQIVND (reference sequence). The CDR3 loop spans 16 amino acids. V was shortened by 6 bases and J by 0 bases, with 18 bases between the two germline ends.

V gene TRBV11-1 combines with J gene TRBJ1-1; D is unresolved. The CDR3 sequence is 14 residues long. Germline CDR1 reads SGHAT; CDR2 reads FQDESV (reference sequence). V dropped 2 bases and J dropped 4 bases, with 11 bases sitting between them. The CDR3 spells CASSLSPSGTEAFF. The CDR3, as DNA: TGTGCCAGCAGCTTATCCCCCTCTGGCACTGAAGCTTTCTTT.

Worth noting for this clone: Other DNA sequences in the same sample also yield this CDR3. The CDR3 protein is CASSVLAGGETQYF. The CDR3 DNA follows: TGTGCCAGCAGCGTATTAGCGGGAGGGGAGACCCAGTACTTC. This chain connects TRBV9 to TRBJ2-5; 11 bases fit TRBD2. V shed 1 base and J 5 bases; nucleotides not matched to a gene: 1. CDR3 size: 14 residues. Germline lookup yields CDR1 SGDLS and CDR2 YYNGEE.

The chain has TRBV27 and TRBJ1-3, with D possibly being TRBD1 (6 bases). The CDR3 loop spans 16 amino acids. V dropped 6 bases and J dropped 2 bases, with 17 bases sitting between them. CDR1 and CDR2 from the germline V gene are MNHEY and SMNVEV (reference sequence). In DNA, the CDR3 is TGTGCCAGCAGCCGGGGGCCAACAGGGCCTGGAAACACCATATATTTT. Translating gives CASSRGPTGPGNTIYF.

This clone was seen a few times. The chain links TRBV3-1 (or the pseudogene TRBV3-2) to TRBJ2-1, with D tentatively TRBD1 or TRBD2 (5 bases each). Trimming removed 0 bases from V and 6 bases from J, with 12 bases in between. CDR3 size: 15 residues. Germline CDR1 and CDR2: LGHDT and YNNKEL (reference sequence). The CDR3 sequence: CASSQDTGRLNEQFF. The CDR3 DNA reads TGTGCCAGCAGCCAAGATACGGGACGCCTCAATGAGCAGTTCTTC.

The rearrangement uses TRBV5-6 and TRBJ1-1, with a possible D match to TRBD1 (5 bases). V dropped 4 bases and J dropped 1 base, with 14 bases sitting between them. The CDR3 has 15 amino acids. The germline CDR1 and CDR2 sequences are SGHDT and YYEEEE. CDR3 sequence: CASSLLGQPNTEAFF. The CDR3 DNA reads TGTGCCAGCAGCCTCCTGGGGCAGCCGAACACTGAAGCTTTCTTT.

This clone has a single count. The V and J genes are TRBV5-1 and TRBJ1-3, with D possibly matching TRBD1 (5 bases). Germline values: CDR1 SGHRS, CDR2 YFSETQ. Trimming took 0 bases from V and 4 from J, leaving 8 bases between them. The CDR3 runs to 14 residues. CDR3 in DNA: TGCGCCAGCAGCTTGGGGGGCGACGGAAACACCATATATTTT. Residues: CASSLGGDGNTIYF.

The chain links TRBV27 to TRBJ2-1; 13 bases map to TRBD2. The V segment lost 4 bases and the J segment 4 bases; nucleotides outside the gene matches: 4. This CDR3 has 16 residues. Germline V gene data show CDR1 as MNHEY and CDR2 as SMNVEV (reference sequence). CDR3 protein: CASSSMTSGRYNEQFF. The CDR3 nucleotides read TGTGCCAGCAGTTCCATGACTAGCGGGAGGTACAATGAGCAGTTCTTC.

V and J are TRBV19 and TRBJ1-3; perhaps TRBD1 as D (6 bases). The CDR3 length is 15 residues. Trimming removed 5 bases from V and 2 bases from J, with 13 bases in between. Germline V lookup: CDR1 LNHDA, CDR2 SQIVND (reference sequence). CDR3 nucleotide sequence: TGTGCCAGTAGTCTTCAAGACAGGACTGGAAACACCATATATTTT. Translated, it gives CASSLQDRTGNTIYF.

The rearrangement joins TRBV5-4 to TRBJ1-6; the D is unclear. The V gene's germline CDR1 is SGHNT and CDR2 YYREEE (reference sequence). V lost 2 bases and J 7 bases, leaving 4 bases between the germline ends. The CDR3 runs to 12 residues. In DNA, the CDR3 is TGTGCCAGCAGCTTCGGAAATTCACCCCTCCACTTT. Its translation is CASSFGNSPLHF.

This chain connects TRBV28 to TRBJ2-7; D gene ambiguous. The CDR3 sequence is 17 residues long. CDR1 MDHEN and CDR2 SYDVKM come from the germline V gene. V lost 3 bases, J lost 1 base, and 19 bases lay in between. CDR3 loop: CASSFFLPLGSSYEQYF. The CDR3 DNA reads TGTGCCAGCAGTTTCTTCCTTCCCCTCGGGTCGTCCTACGAGCAGTACTTC.

V is TRBV7-8 and J is TRBJ2-6; 10 nucleotides align to TRBD2. The CDR3 is 20 residues long. Germline V gives CDR1 SGHVS, CDR2 FQNEAQ. Trimming at V came to 0 bases and at J to 0 bases, leaving 8 bases not matched to a gene. Here the CDR3 reads CASSLAHPGLAVSGANVLTF. As DNA, the CDR3 is TGTGCCAGCAGCTTAGCTCACCCCGGACTAGCGGTCTCTGGGGCCAACGTCCTGACTTTC.

The rearrangement uses TRBV30 and TRBJ1-5; D is undetermined. Per the germline V gene, CDR1 is GTSNPN and CDR2 is SVGIG (reference sequence). There are 14 residues in the CDR3. V gave up 0 bases and J gave up 4 bases, with 10 bases separating them. The CDR3 region is CAWSVQTANQPQHF. The CDR3 DNA reads as TGTGCCTGGAGTGTCCAAACAGCTAATCAGCCCCAGCATTTT.

The genes are TRBV29-1 and TRBJ2-3, with D tentatively TRBD2 (5 bases). CDR1 and CDR2 (germline): SQVTM, ANQGSEA. The V end was cut by 7 bases, the J end by 0 bases, with 8 bases between. This CDR3 is 12 amino acids long. Here the CDR3 reads CSAEGSTDTQYF. The CDR3 region has the DNA TGCAGCGCAGAGGGTAGCACAGATACGCAGTATTTT.

This rearrangement joins TRBV13 to TRBJ1-5; TRBD1 is a possible D gene (5 bases). Germline V gives CDR1 PRHDT, CDR2 FYEKMQ (reference sequence). V lost 2 bases to trimming and J lost 1 base, with 15 bases between them. The CDR3 contains 17 residues. The CDR3 is CASSLRGPGGSNQPQHF. The CDR3 DNA follows: TGTGCCAGCAGCTTAAGAGGGCCGGGGGGAAGCAATCAGCCCCAGCATTTT.

This sequence joins TRBV5-4 and TRBJ1-4, with TRBD1 identical over 7 bases. Trimming at V came to 4 bases and at J to 4 bases, leaving 7 bases not matched to a gene. There are 15 residues in the CDR3. The germline CDR1 and CDR2 sequences are SGHNT and YYREEE (reference sequence). The CDR3 DNA follows: TGTGCCAGCAGCGAAAACAGGGGCCTTAATGAAAAACTGTTTTTT. Translating it yields CASSENRGLNEKLFF.

The chain combines TRBV20-1 with TRBJ1-2; the D is unclear. CDR1 is DFQATT and CDR2 is SNEGSKA in the germline V gene (reference sequence). The CDR3 contains 11 residues. The V end was cut by 6 bases, the J end by 7 bases, with 12 bases between. DNA of the CDR3: TGCAGTGCAAGGGCTTATAGTGGCTACACCTTC. It specifies CSARAYSGYTF.

V and J are TRBV3-1 (or the pseudogene TRBV3-2) and TRBJ1-5; a possible D gene is TRBD1 (6 bases). The germline CDR1 and CDR2 sequences are LGHDT and YNNKEL (reference sequence). Trimming pared 4 bases from V and 15 bases from J, leaving 22 bases between. The CDR3 totals 14 residues. The CDR3 reads CASSPSAGTRPLHF. The CDR3 region has the DNA TGTGCCAGCAGCCCCTCCGCCGGGACAAGGCCTTTGCATTTT.